The 9 T cell receptor beta chains presented below share a single source sample, sequenced in a study of cytomegalovirus exposure and HLA in healthy donors. The study ran its PCR with 60 Vbeta and 13 Jbeta primers. Some clones are missing from TCRdb's copy, which holds only in-frame ones; the method was immunoSEQ multiplex PCR. The sample includes fewer than 150,000 clones, approximately 77% of them seen just once. Sequencing was performed on PBMCs. The receptors derive from a woman between 45 and 60 years old in good health and CMV-seronegative.

The rearrangement joins TRBV6-1 to TRBJ2-5, with TRBD1 matching over 9 bases. This CDR3 has 16 amino acids. Trimming took 0 bases from V and 5 from J; bases not matched to a gene: 7. Germline V lookup: CDR1 MNHNS, CDR2 SASEGT. In DNA, the CDR3 is TGTGCCAGCAGTGAAGCACGGACAGGGGCCTGGGAGACCCAGTACTTC. Protein: CASSEARTGAWETQYF.

The chain employs TRBV5-1 and TRBJ1-1, with D possibly TRBD1 on 5 matching bases. The CDR3 runs 14 residues. Germline CDR1 reads SGHRS; CDR2 reads YFSETQ. V lost 4 bases and J 3 bases, leaving 13 bases between the germline ends. In DNA, the CDR3 is TGCGCCAGCAGCGCGTCCGGGGGGGACACTGAAGCTTTCTTT. Protein sequence: CASSASGGDTEAFF.

The J gene is TRBJ1-5, the V gene TRBV4-2, with D unresolved. Germline CDR1 LGHNA, CDR2 YNFKEQ. The V and J ends lost 2 bases and 2 bases respectively, with 10 bases between them. This CDR3 spans 15 amino acids. The CDR3 DNA is TGTGCCAGCAGCCAACCCGAGGTGGGCAATCAGCCCCAGCATTTT. The encoded protein is CASSQPEVGNQPQHF.

Concerning this clone itself: Germline is not matched at one junction end, which may reflect a read error. The chain has TRBV28 and TRBJ2-3; tentatively, D is TRBD1 (6 bases). Germline assignment: CDR1 MDHEN and CDR2 SYDVKM. CDR3 length: 12 amino acids. For the CDR3, the DNA is TGTGCCACCAGTCAGGGGTTCGATACGCAGTATTTT. Amino acids: CATSQGFDTQYF.

The chain combines TRBV4-2 with TRBJ2-5; 9 bases line up with TRBD2. The J call may be faulty, since TRBJ2-7 better matches the DNA end. The CDR3 has 16 amino acids. Germline CDR1 LGHNA, CDR2 YNFKEQ. The CDR3 DNA reads TGTGCCAGCAGCCAAGAGGGGGAGACTAGCGGTTACGAGCAGTACTTC. Encoded protein: CASSQEGETSGYEQYF.

This clone was counted only a few times. The gene calls are TRBV11-2 and TRBJ2-7; TRBD2 aligns across 10 bases. Germline lookup yields CDR1 SGHAT and CDR2 FQNNGV. V was pared by 7 bases and J by 1 base, with 13 bases of the junction left unmatched. There are 17 residues in the CDR3. This chain's CDR3 is CASIPGVAGGYSYEQYF. For the CDR3, the DNA is TGTGCCAGCATCCCGGGGGTAGCGGGGGGATATTCCTACGAGCAGTACTTC.

CDR3 sequence: CASSMGQTNTGELFF. The CDR3 DNA reads TGCGCCAGCAGCATGGGACAGACGAACACCGGGGAGCTGTTTTTT. This rearrangement joins TRBV5-1 to TRBJ2-2, with TRBD1 matching 7 bases. V gave up 4 bases and J gave up 0 bases; unmatched junction bases: 3. This CDR3 spans 15 amino acids. Germline V gene data show CDR1 as SGHRS and CDR2 as YFSETQ.

The V gene is TRBV2, the J gene TRBJ2-3; a possible D gene is TRBD1 (6 bases). There are 12 residues in the CDR3. Trimming left V 9 bases short and J 3 bases short, with 10 bases between. Per germline, CDR1 SNHLY and CDR2 FYNNEI. This CDR3 is CARGTSTDTQYF. The DNA for the CDR3 is TGTGCCAGAGGGACATCAACAGATACGCAGTATTTT.

V usage is TRBV27 and J usage is TRBJ2-1; D is undetermined. Germline CDR1 and CDR2: MNHEY and SMNVEV (reference sequence). Trimming pared 8 bases from V and 3 bases from J, leaving 5 bases between. The CDR3 length is 11 residues. The CDR3, as DNA: TGTGCCAGCTCCAACTACAATGAGCAGTTCTTC. Its translation is CASSNYNEQFF.